This TCR beta chain comes out of a study of T-cell reconstitution after alpha-beta-depleted transplantation in children. Overall study results and limits: There were reportedly several hundred expanded graft clones from which alpha-beta T cells came about two months after transplant. One year after transplant, T-cell counts and diversity came mostly from newly produced T cells.

With respect to this clonotype: No antigen is known for it.

Preparation of the TCRbeta library involved a method that used unique molecular identifiers. TCRdb passed the PCR reads through MiXCR, listing each CDR3 protein once. The data contain about 210,000 distinct CDR3 sequences, approximately 15% of them singletons. CDR3 length: 18 amino acids. V lost 0 bases to trimming and J lost 8 bases; unmatched junction nucleotides: 11. Germline V gives CDR1 SGHRS, CDR2 YFSETQ. This rearrangement joins TRBV5-1 to TRBJ2-1; 13 nucleotides match TRBD2. This specimen was PBMCs, mostly from graft donor cells, taken 360 days after TCRalphabeta/CD19-depleted stem cell transplant. The TCR comes from a male patient aged 2 to 9 who had a stem cell transplant for acute lymphoblastic leukemia, so the T cells may come from the graft donor. CDR3 nucleotide sequence: TGCGCCAGCAGCTTGGGACTAGCGGGAGGAGGGGGTCTGGATGAGCAGTTCTTC. It yields the protein CASSLGLAGGGGLDEQFF.